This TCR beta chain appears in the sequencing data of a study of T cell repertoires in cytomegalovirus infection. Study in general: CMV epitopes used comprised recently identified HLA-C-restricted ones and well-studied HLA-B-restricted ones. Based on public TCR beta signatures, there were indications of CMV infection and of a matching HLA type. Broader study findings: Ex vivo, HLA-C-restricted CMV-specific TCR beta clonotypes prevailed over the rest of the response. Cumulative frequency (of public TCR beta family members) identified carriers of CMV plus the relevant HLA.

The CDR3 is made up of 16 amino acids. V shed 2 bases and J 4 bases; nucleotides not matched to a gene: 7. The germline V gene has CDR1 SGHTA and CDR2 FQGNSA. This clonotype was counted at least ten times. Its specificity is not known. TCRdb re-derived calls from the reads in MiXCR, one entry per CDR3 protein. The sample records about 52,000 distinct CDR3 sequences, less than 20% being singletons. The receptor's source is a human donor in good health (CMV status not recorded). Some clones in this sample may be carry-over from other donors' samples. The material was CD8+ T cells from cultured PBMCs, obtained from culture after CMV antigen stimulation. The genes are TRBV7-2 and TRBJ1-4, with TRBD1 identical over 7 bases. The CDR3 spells CASSLRPGQSNEKLFF. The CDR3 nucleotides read TGTGCCAGCAGCTTACGCCCGGGACAGAGTAATGAAAAACTGTTTTTT.